The 26 T cell receptor beta chains listed next were all sequenced from one sample in a study of T cell repertoires in cytomegalovirus infection. TCRdb fed the reads into MiXCR, producing one record per CDR3 protein. The sample holds 200,000 or so distinct CDR3 sequences, roughly a fifth seen once. The sequenced sample was PBMCs. These receptors were collected from a human donor in good health (CMV status not recorded). Some clones in this sample may be carry-over from other donors' samples.

There are many counts of this clonotype. As DNA, the CDR3 is TGTGCCAGCAGCTTTCGCGGCAATGAGCAGTTCTTC. It specifies CASSFRGNEQFF. This chain links TRBV28 with TRBJ2-1; D gene uncertain. The V and J ends lost 6 bases and 6 bases respectively, with 9 bases between them. Germline V gene sequence: CDR1 MDHEN, CDR2 SYDVKM. The CDR3 is 12 residues long. Using reference TRBV28 and TRBJ2-1 for the parts outside the CDR3, the full variable domain is DVKVTQSSRYLVKRTGEKVFLECVQDMDHENMFWYRQDPGLGLRLIYFSYDVKMKEKGDIPEGYSVSREKKERFSLILESASTNQTSMYLCASSFRGNEQFFGPGTRLTVL.

Many counts were recorded for this clonotype. V and J are TRBV29-1 and TRBJ2-3; TRBD2 agrees at 10 bases. Germline lookup yields CDR1 SQVTM and CDR2 ANQGSEA. Trimming cost V 4 bases and J 11 bases; bases outside gene matches: 15. The CDR3 has 15 amino acids. CDR3 coding DNA: TGCAGCGTTGGGGGAGCTAGCGGGAGTCTCGGCGAGCAGTATTTT. Protein sequence: CSVGGASGSLGEQYF.

This chain links TRBV27 with TRBJ1-2; D may be TRBD1 (5 bases). Germline CDR1 reads MNHEY; CDR2 reads SMNVEV (reference sequence). The V end lost 5 bases, the J end lost 4 bases, and 14 bases lay between the germline ends. The CDR3 totals 14 residues. The CDR3 DNA follows: TGTGCCAGCAGTCAGGGCTCAGCTGGCTATGGCTACACCTTC. Translating it yields CASSQGSAGYGYTF.

The sample holds many counts of this clonotype. The chain recombines TRBV7-2 with TRBJ2-1, with 12 bases lining up with TRBD2. CDR1 and CDR2 from the germline V gene are SGHTA and FQGNSA. This CDR3 is 19 amino acids long. V trimming: 0 bases; J trimming: 5 bases; junction bases outside the gene matches: 11. The CDR3 DNA is TGTGCCAGCAGCTTAGCCCTCGGACTAGCGGGATTCTCAAACAATGAGCAGTTCTTC. Translation: CASSLALGLAGFSNNEQFF.

A few counts support this clonotype. The V call is TRBV2, the J call TRBJ1-6, with D unclear. The CDR3 sequence is 14 residues long. Germline V gene data show CDR1 as SNHLY and CDR2 as FYNNEI. V gave up 3 bases and J gave up 4 bases, with 7 bases separating them. CDR3 nucleotides: TGTGCCAGCAGTGACAAGTGGTATAATTCACCCCTCCACTTT. It specifies CASSDKWYNSPLHF.

This clonotype was detected many times. The chain carries TRBV10-1 and TRBJ1-1, with D possibly matching TRBD1 (6 bases). The CDR3 extends over 13 amino acids. Germline V lookup: CDR1 WNHNN, CDR2 SYGVQD (reference sequence). The ends were cut back, 6 bases at V and 1 base at J, with 9 bases in the middle. The DNA of the CDR3 is TGCGCCAGCAGCGTGACAGGGAACACTGAAGCTTTCTTT. This codes for CASSVTGNTEAFF.

In this sample, this clonotype turned up a few times. The rearrangement joins TRBV5-1 to TRBJ1-6, with D possibly matching TRBD1 (6 bases). Germline assignment: CDR1 SGHRS and CDR2 YFSETQ. Trimming left V 4 bases short and J 8 bases short, with 13 bases between. CDR3 length: 14 amino acids. CDR3 protein: CASSPAGADSPLHF. CDR3 sequence (DNA): TGCGCCAGCAGCCCGGCGGGGGCAGATTCACCCCTCCACTTT.

This clonotype was counted between two and nine times. J is TRBJ1-1 and V is TRBV12-3 or TRBV12-4, with D possibly matching TRBD1 (6 bases). This CDR3 is 15 amino acids long. The V end was cut by 5 bases, the J end by 4 bases, with 17 bases between. CDR3 nucleotide sequence: TGTGCCAGCAGTCCAAGGGACATTCGGAGCACTGAAGCTTTCTTT. It encodes CASSPRDIRSTEAFF.

There are many counts of this clonotype. The V call is TRBV7-8, the J call TRBJ1-1; no definite D call. CDR1 SGHVS and CDR2 FQNEAQ come from the germline V gene. The CDR3 has 13 residues. V gave up 2 bases and J gave up 0 bases, with 4 bases separating them. CDR3 in amino acids: CASSLNVNTEAFF. The CDR3 nucleotides are TGTGCCAGCAGCTTAAACGTGAACACTGAAGCTTTCTTT. Filled out from reference TRBV7-8 and TRBJ1-1, the complete variable domain reads GAGVSQSPRYKVAKRGQDVALRCDPISGHVSLFWYQQALGQGPEFLTYFQNEAQLDKSGLPSDRFFAERPEGSVSTLKIQRTQQEDSAVYLCASSLNVNTEAFFGQGTRLTVV.

The gene calls are TRBV5-4 and TRBJ2-5; TRBD2 matches at 8 bases. Germline trimming cut 0 bases from V and 1 base from J; bases unmatched to any gene: 2. The CDR3 is 15 residues long. Germline V lookup: CDR1 SGHNT, CDR2 YYREEE (reference sequence). CDR3 region: CASSLELAAQETQYF. CDR3 DNA: TGTGCCAGCAGCTTGGAACTAGCGGCCCAAGAGACCCAGTACTTC. The complete variable domain, with remaining parts taken from reference TRBV5-4 and TRBJ2-5, reads ETGVTQSPTHLIKTRGQQVTLRCSSQSGHNTVSWYQQALGQGPQFIFQYYREEENGRGNFPPRFSGLQFPNYSSELNVNALELDDSALYLCASSLELAAQETQYFGPGTRLLVL.

This clonotype occurred many times. J is TRBJ2-7 and V is TRBV7-2; 13 nucleotides match TRBD2. The trim removed 4 bases at V and 5 bases at J, leaving 8 bases unmatched. CDR3 length equals 16 residues. Germline V gene data show CDR1 as SGHTA and CDR2 as FQGNSA. The CDR3 DNA is TGTGCCAGCAGCTCCGGACTAGCGGGAGCGTCCCACGAGCAGTACTTC. Translated: CASSSGLAGASHEQYF.

CDR3 sequence: CASSESEGAFF. In DNA, the CDR3 is TGCGCCAGCAGTGAGTCGGAGGGGGCTTTCTTT. J is TRBJ1-1 and V is TRBV10-2, with TRBD1 as a possible D gene (5 bases). V was clipped by 0 bases and J by 11 bases, with 7 bases between them. Germline V CDR1 and CDR2: WSHSY, SAAADI. The CDR3 loop spans 11 amino acids.

This clonotype was seen only a few times. The CDR3 DNA reads TGTGCCAGCAGGGACCGGGCATGGTATCTCAGCTCTGGGGCCAACGTCCTGACTTTC. Translated, it gives CASRDRAWYLSSGANVLTF. The chain uses TRBV5-6 and TRBJ2-6; no firm D call. CDR1 SGHDT and CDR2 YYEEEE come from the germline V gene. The CDR3 is made up of 19 amino acids. Trimming took off 5 bases at V and 0 bases at J, with 21 bases between the two ends.

Only one count was recorded for this clonotype. V is TRBV4-3 and J is TRBJ2-2, with 9 bases lining up with TRBD1. Germline CDR1 LGHNA, CDR2 YSLEER. J lost 0 bases, V lost 0 bases, and 5 bases had no gene match. The CDR3 runs 18 residues. In nucleotides, the CDR3 is TGCGCCAGCAGCCAAGACAACAGGGGGCGATCGAACACCGGGGAGCTGTTTTTT. Encoded protein: CASSQDNRGRSNTGELFF.

J is TRBJ1-2 and V is TRBV25-1; D not resolved. V lost 3 bases and J 4 bases, leaving 9 bases between the germline ends. CDR1 and CDR2 (germline): MGHDK, SYGVNS. The CDR3 spans 13 residues. CDR3 sequence reads: CASSEGLTYGYTF. In nucleotides, the CDR3 is TGTGCCAGCAGTGAGGGTTTGACCTATGGCTACACCTTC.

In this sample, this clonotype turned up a few times. The chain has TRBV6-2 or TRBV6-3 and TRBJ1-5; perhaps TRBD1 as D (6 bases). Deletions cut 8 bases from V and 1 base from J, with 21 bases between. The CDR3 is 17 residues long. The germline V gene encodes CDR1 MNHEY and CDR2 SVGEGT. CDR3: CASERTATSSSNQPQHF. CDR3 sequence (DNA): TGTGCCAGCGAGAGGACAGCGACCTCCTCCAGCAATCAGCCCCAGCATTTT.

This clonotype has only a few counts. V and J are TRBV12-3 or TRBV12-4 and TRBJ1-5; 10 nucleotides line up with TRBD1. This CDR3 is built from 16 residues. V trimming: 9 bases; J trimming: 6 bases; junction bases outside the gene matches: 14. The CDR3 DNA reads as TGTGCCAGTCAACCCGGGACAGGGGAGTTGCGTCAGCCCCAGCATTTT. This encodes CASQPGTGELRQPQHF.

The chain employs TRBV28 and TRBJ1-6; tentatively, D is TRBD1 (6 bases). The CDR3 length is 16 residues. The V end was cut by 10 bases, the J end by 6 bases, with 22 bases between. Germline loops: CDR1 MDHEN, CDR2 SYDVKM. The CDR3 loop reads CATESPGAKSNSPLHF. For the CDR3, the DNA is TGTGCCACCGAATCGCCAGGGGCAAAATCTAATTCACCCCTCCACTTT.

This chain links TRBV20-1 with TRBJ2-7, with a weak D call TRBD1 (5 bases). CDR1 and CDR2 from the germline V gene are DFQATT and SNEGSKA (reference sequence). V was pared by 0 bases and J by 3 bases, with 15 bases between. The CDR3 is 15 amino acids. In DNA form, the CDR3 reads TGCAGTGCTAGAGATTCAGGACATCAGAACTACGAGCAGTACTTC. Its protein product is CSARDSGHQNYEQYF.

This clonotype has only a few counts. The rearrangement links TRBV6-2 or TRBV6-3 to TRBJ1-1; unclear D gene. There are 14 residues in the CDR3. Germline-derived CDR1 and CDR2 are MNHEY and SVGEGT. V lost 1 base and J lost 11, with 17 bases in between. Written as DNA, the CDR3 is TGTGCCAGCAGTTACTTTACCACGGGCAGGAGGGCTTTCTTT. Protein product: CASSYFTTGRRAFF.

This clonotype was seen many times. V and J are TRBV11-2 and TRBJ2-2; TRBD2 aligns across 9 bases. V dropped 6 bases and J dropped 3; count of bases not matched to a gene: 8. The germline V gene encodes CDR1 SGHAT and CDR2 FQNNGV. The CDR3 totals 16 residues. The CDR3 region is CASRKWASGDTGELFF. CDR3 sequence (DNA): TGTGCCAGCAGAAAGTGGGCTAGCGGGGACACCGGGGAGCTGTTTTTT.

This clonotype was observed a handful of times. V usage is TRBV19 and J usage is TRBJ1-6; 8 bases line up with TRBD1. Per the germline V gene, CDR1 is LNHDA and CDR2 is SQIVND (reference sequence). This CDR3 region has 15 residues. The trim removed 10 bases at V and 14 bases at J, leaving 19 bases unmatched. The CDR3 DNA sequence: TGTGCCACCGGCCCAGGGACAGGAGGTGTTCGGGCCCTCCACTTT. This gives the protein CATGPGTGGVRALHF. The full variable domain, its missing parts supplied by reference TRBV19 and TRBJ1-6, is DGGITQSPKYLFRKEGQNVTLSCEQNLNHDAMYWYRQDPGQGLRLIYYSQIVNDFQKGDIAEGYSVSREKKESFPLTVTSAQKNPTAFYLCATGPGTGGVRALHFGNGTRLTVT.

This chain connects TRBV5-4 to TRBJ2-5; D might be TRBD2 (7 bases). Trimming left V 3 bases short and J 4 bases short, with 13 bases between. The CDR3 is 14 amino acids. Germline CDR1 and CDR2: SGHNT and YYREEE (reference sequence). The CDR3 DNA reads TGTGCCAGCAGCTGGCGGAGGGGGGGAGAGACCCAGTACTTC. Translating it yields CASSWRRGGETQYF.

This clonotype was observed a few times. At one end the junction does not follow the germline gene, possibly because of a read error. This chain joins TRBV6-1 and TRBJ1-1; 7 nucleotides line up with TRBD1. CDR1 and CDR2 from the germline V gene are MNHNS and SASEGT. The CDR3 loop spans 16 amino acids. In nucleotides, the CDR3 is TGTGCCAGTAGTGAATCCCTGACAGGGCGGAGGACTGAAGCTTTCTTT. Residues: CASSESLTGRRTEAFF.

The chain has TRBV5-1 and TRBJ2-2; 12 bases match TRBD2. Germline lookup yields CDR1 SGHRS and CDR2 YFSETQ. V dropped 4 bases and J dropped 0; count of bases not matched to a gene: 4. CDR3 length equals 17 residues. The CDR3 DNA reads TGCGCCAGCAGCATGACTAGCGGGGGTTCGAACACCGGGGAGCTGTTTTTT. Amino acid sequence: CASSMTSGGSNTGELFF.

The chain links TRBV11-2 to TRBJ2-3, with 11 bases lining up with TRBD2. V shed 7 bases, J shed 0 bases, and the junction held 9 bases outside the gene matches. The CDR3 length is 17 residues. Germline assignment: CDR1 SGHAT and CDR2 FQNNGV. The CDR3 loop is CASTHNSGRESTDTQYF. The CDR3 coding sequence is TGTGCCAGCACCCACAATAGCGGGAGGGAAAGCACAGATACGCAGTATTTT.